Shown below are 3 T cell receptor beta chains from a single sample sequenced in a study of T-cell reconstitution after alpha-beta-depleted transplantation in children. The TCRbeta library was prepared with unique molecular identifiers. TCRdb fed the PCR reads into MiXCR, producing one record per CDR3 protein. This table has about 610,000 distinct CDR3 sequences, about 10% appearing once. Sequenced material: PBMCs from the stem cell graft donor, taken from the stem cell graft. The receptors were sampled from a human donor who donated a stem cell graft to a child with acute myeloid leukemia.

Ten or more counts support this clonotype. The V call is TRBV29-1, the J call TRBJ2-4; no reliable D call. Trimming took 4 bases from V and 1 from J, leaving 5 bases between them. This CDR3 comprises 12 residues. Germline-derived CDR1 and CDR2 are SQVTM and ANQGSEA. The CDR3 loop is CSVGVAKNIQYF. In DNA form, the CDR3 reads TGCAGCGTTGGGGTGGCCAAAAACATTCAGTACTTC.

This clonotype was seen a handful of times. The chain links TRBV5-1 to TRBJ2-7; D remains ambiguous. V lost 6 bases and J 2 bases, leaving 9 bases between the germline ends. Germline V gene data show CDR1 as SGHRS and CDR2 as YFSETQ. The CDR3 length is 12 residues. CDR3 sequence (DNA): TGCGCCAGCATGGGTGGACCCTACGAGCAGTACTTC. Its protein is CASMGGPYEQYF.

V is TRBV28 and J is TRBJ2-2; 8 nucleotides match TRBD2. This CDR3 comprises 16 residues. Trimming cost V 5 bases and J 0 bases; bases outside gene matches: 5. In germline, CDR1 is MDHEN, CDR2 SYDVKM. The CDR3 is CASSHSGVANTGELFF. CDR3 nucleotide sequence: TGTGCCAGCAGTCATAGCGGGGTCGCGAACACCGGGGAGCTGTTTTTT.